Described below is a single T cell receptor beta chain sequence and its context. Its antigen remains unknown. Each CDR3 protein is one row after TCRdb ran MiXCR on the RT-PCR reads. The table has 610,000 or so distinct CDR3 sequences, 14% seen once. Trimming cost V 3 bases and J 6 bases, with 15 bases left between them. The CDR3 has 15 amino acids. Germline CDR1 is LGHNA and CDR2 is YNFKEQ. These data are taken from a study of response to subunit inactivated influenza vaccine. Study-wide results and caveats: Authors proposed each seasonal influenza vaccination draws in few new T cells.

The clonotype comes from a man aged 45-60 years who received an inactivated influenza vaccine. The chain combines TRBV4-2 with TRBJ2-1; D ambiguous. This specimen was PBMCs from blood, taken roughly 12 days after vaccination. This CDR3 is CASSHLTGPSNEQFF. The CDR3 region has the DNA TGTGCCAGCAGCCACCTGACCGGGCCTAGCAATGAGCAGTTCTTC.